The 27 T cell receptor beta chains presented below share a single source sample, sequenced in a study of T cell responses to AZD1222 COVID-19 vaccine. Sequencing used immunoSEQ multiplex PCR; TCRdb keeps in-frame clones, though not all of them. The table shows fewer than 200,000 clones, with 80% to 95% occurring only once. The material was peripheral blood, obtained on day 0 of AZD1222 vaccination. The origin of the receptors is an adult in good health.

This chain links TRBV18 with TRBJ1-5; the D gene is possibly TRBD1 (5 bases). The V end was cut by 5 bases, the J end by 5 bases, with 10 bases between. Germline CDR1 KGHSH, CDR2 LQKENI. CDR3 length equals 13 residues. The CDR3 sequence: CASSGHRDQPQHF. DNA for the CDR3: TGTGCCAGCTCAGGACATAGGGATCAGCCCCAGCATTTT. Looking up the rest from reference TRBV18 and TRBJ1-5 gives the full variable domain: NAGVMQNPRHLVRRRGQEARLRCSPMKGHSHVYWYRQLPEEGLKFMVYLQKENIIDESGMPKERFSAEFPKEGPSILRIQQVVRGDSAAYFCASSGHRDQPQHFGDGTRLSIL.

The chain has TRBV28 and TRBJ2-7, with D uncertain. V lost 5 bases and J 6 bases, leaving 8 bases between the germline ends. The CDR3 sequence is 11 residues long. Germline lookup yields CDR1 MDHEN and CDR2 SYDVKM. The CDR3 nucleotides are TGTGCCAGCAGTAAGGGTCCCGAGCAGTACGTC. Protein product: CASSKGPEQYV.

V and J are TRBV2 and TRBJ2-1, with 13 bases identical to TRBD2. Germline CDR1 is SNHLY and CDR2 is FYNNEI. V was pared by 6 bases and J by 5 bases, with 4 bases of the junction left unmatched. The CDR3 covers 15 residues. The CDR3, as DNA: TGTGCCAGCAGGTCACTAGCGGGAGGGCACAATGAGCAGTTCTTC. Its protein is CASRSLAGGHNEQFF.

The chain is built from TRBV28 and TRBJ1-6; weak D call: TRBD1 (5 bases). Germline V gene lookup returns CDR1 MDHEN and CDR2 SYDVKM. This CDR3 contains 19 residues. V lost 0 bases and J lost 0, with 15 bases in between. The CDR3 reads CASSLWVTGSSSYNSPLHF. The CDR3 coding sequence is TGTGCCAGCAGTTTATGGGTAACAGGATCTAGCTCCTATAATTCACCCCTCCACTTT.

The chain uses TRBV5-1 and TRBJ1-2; the D gene is possibly TRBD1 (5 bases). This CDR3 region has 16 residues. The V end lost 2 bases, the J end lost 0 bases, and 14 bases lay between the germline ends. The germline gives CDR1 SGHRS, CDR2 YFSETQ. CDR3 sequence reads: CASSFTGLPTNYGYTF. CDR3 sequence (DNA): TGCGCCAGCAGCTTTACAGGACTCCCGACTAACTATGGCTACACCTTC.

V and J are TRBV7-8 and TRBJ2-7; D tentatively reads TRBD1 or TRBD2 (5 bases each). V was shortened by 4 bases and J by 2 bases, with 12 bases between the two germline ends. The CDR3 has 14 residues. Germline V lookup: CDR1 SGHVS, CDR2 FQNEAQ. The chain's CDR3 is CASSSDLGPYEQYV. The CDR3 DNA is TGTGCCAGCAGCTCGGACTTGGGACCCTACGAGCAGTACGTC.

This clone was recorded once. This chain uses TRBV5-6 with TRBJ2-7, with D perhaps TRBD1 or TRBD2 (6 bases each). CDR1 and CDR2 from the germline V gene are SGHDT and YYEEEE. The CDR3 has 14 amino acids. Trimming took 0 bases from V and 7 from J, leaving 14 bases between them. The CDR3 bases are TGTGCCAGCAGCTTGGGACCGGGGGCCGGAGAGCAGTACGTC. Amino acids: CASSLGPGAGEQYV.

The chain has TRBV29-1 and TRBJ1-3; maybe TRBD1 (6 bases). V was shortened by 6 bases and J by 0 bases, with 12 bases between the two germline ends. The CDR3 consists of 14 residues. Germline CDR1 reads SQVTM; CDR2 reads ANQGSEA. CDR3 protein: CSVSGTTSGNTIYF. In nucleotides, the CDR3 is TGCAGCGTGTCCGGGACAACCTCTGGAAACACCATATATTTT.

The genes are TRBV3-1 (or the pseudogene TRBV3-2) and TRBJ2-7; 10 bases match TRBD2. Unmatched junction bases numbered 2, after V lost 0 bases and J lost 3 bases. CDR3 length equals 15 residues. Germline loops: CDR1 LGHDT, CDR2 YNNKEL (reference sequence). The CDR3 loop reads CASSQDSGRFYEQYF. CDR3 in DNA: TGTGCCAGCAGCCAAGATAGCGGGAGGTTCTACGAGCAGTACTTC.

This clone was observed a few times. The CDR3 spells CASSTGQTLVQYF. The DNA for the CDR3 is TGTGCCAGTAGTACCGGACAGACCCTAGTTCAGTACTTC. The V gene is TRBV19, the J gene TRBJ2-4, with D possibly being TRBD1 (6 bases). The germline gives CDR1 LNHDA, CDR2 SQIVND (reference sequence). This CDR3 contains 13 residues. Trimming took off 4 bases at V and 11 bases at J, with 15 bases between the two ends.

The chain recombines TRBV7-2 with TRBJ1-4; possibly TRBD1 for D (5 bases). The length of the CDR3 is 15 residues. V was trimmed by 3 bases and J by 0 bases, leaving 8 bases between them. CDR1 is SGHTA, CDR2 FQGNSA, per germline. CDR3 nucleotides: TGTGCCAGCAGCTTTCAGGGAACAACTAATGAAAAACTGTTTTTT. Its protein is CASSFQGTTNEKLFF.

The chain recombines TRBV3-1 (or the pseudogene TRBV3-2) with TRBJ1-1; possibly TRBD1 for D (6 bases). V was pared by 5 bases and J by 0 bases, with 19 bases between. The CDR3 is made up of 17 amino acids. Germline-derived CDR1 and CDR2 are LGHDT and YNNKEL (reference sequence). DNA of the CDR3: TGTGCCAGCAGCGATTTCGGCCGGACAGATTTGAACACTGAAGCTTTCTTT. Translated, it gives CASSDFGRTDLNTEAFF.

The genes are TRBV19 and TRBJ1-2; D perhaps matches TRBD1 (6 bases). CDR3 length: 14 amino acids. V lost 6 bases, J lost 5 bases, and 16 bases lay in between. Germline V lookup: CDR1 LNHDA, CDR2 SQIVND (reference sequence). The CDR3 DNA reads as TGTGCCAGTAGATGGGGTCTGGGACATTATGGCTACACCTTC. Its protein is CASRWGLGHYGYTF. The variable domain in full, with the rest retrieved from reference TRBV19 and TRBJ1-2, is DGGITQSPKYLFRKEGQNVTLSCEQNLNHDAMYWYRQDPGQGLRLIYYSQIVNDFQKGDIAEGYSVSREKKESFPLTVTSAQKNPTAFYLCASRWGLGHYGYTFGSGTRLTVV.

The chain links TRBV2 to TRBJ1-5; 8 positions agree with TRBD1. The V gene end was trimmed by 10 bases and the J gene end by 0 bases; junction bases not matched to a gene: 5. Germline CDR1 is SNHLY and CDR2 is FYNNEI. The CDR3 has 14 amino acids. Here the CDR3 DNA reads TGTGCCACGGGACAGGCAGATAGCAATCAGCCCCAGCATTTT. As protein: CATGQADSNQPQHF.

The chain recombines TRBV11-2 with TRBJ1-1, with a tentative D call TRBD1 (5 bases). V lost 6 bases and J lost 4, with 15 bases in between. The CDR3 spans 14 residues. Germline lookup yields CDR1 SGHAT and CDR2 FQNNGV. The CDR3 region is CASRNGGRSTEAFF. The CDR3 coding sequence is TGTGCCAGCAGGAACGGGGGTAGGTCCACTGAAGCTTTCTTT.

About this clone: The junction differs from germline at one of its ends, possibly a read error. The V call is TRBV7-9, the J call TRBJ2-7; 12 bases line up with TRBD2. This CDR3 has 17 amino acids. Germline V gives CDR1 SEHNR, CDR2 FQNEAQ (reference sequence). This chain's CDR3 is CASSSTPGLAGSRGVDF. The CDR3 DNA follows: TGTGCCAGCAGCTCCACCCCGGGACTAGCGGGCTCTCGCGGGGTGGACTTC.

The chain combines TRBV6-2 or TRBV6-3 with TRBJ1-1; 8 bases agree with TRBD1. CDR1 MNHEY and CDR2 SVGEGT come from the germline V gene. V lost 5 bases, J lost 3 bases, and 8 bases stayed unmatched. The CDR3 is 15 amino acids. CDR3: CASSAWGQVDTEAFF. DNA for the CDR3: TGTGCCAGCAGTGCCTGGGGACAGGTCGACACTGAAGCTTTCTTT.

This clone occurred once. V gene TRBV7-2 combines with J gene TRBJ1-5; D might be TRBD1 (6 bases). There are 15 residues in the CDR3. The germline V and J ends were trimmed by 1 base and 4 bases, with 11 bases remaining between them. Germline CDR1 SGHTA, CDR2 FQGNSA. In DNA form, the CDR3 reads TGTGCCAGCAGCTTAGACAGGGTGGAAAATCAGCCCCAGCATTTT. As protein: CASSLDRVENQPQHF.

This chain joins TRBV10-3 and TRBJ2-1; D is possibly TRBD2 (6 bases). Germline assignment: CDR1 ENHRY and CDR2 SYGVKD. V dropped 4 bases and J dropped 2 bases, with 9 bases sitting between them. The CDR3 is 14 residues long. CDR3 loop: CAISGGVPYNEQFF. Written as DNA, the CDR3 is TGTGCCATCAGTGGGGGGGTTCCCTACAATGAGCAGTTCTTC.

J is TRBJ2-3 and V is TRBV29-1; 7 bases map to TRBD2. The CDR3 runs to 13 residues. Germline V gene sequence: CDR1 SQVTM, CDR2 ANQGSEA. After removal of 0 bases from V and 7 bases from J, the junction contained 4 bases not matched to a gene. DNA of the CDR3: TGCAGCGTTGAAGATCACGGGGGGTATACGCAGTATTTT. Translated, it gives CSVEDHGGYTQYF.

The V gene is TRBV27, the J gene TRBJ2-7, with D unclear. Deletions cut 4 bases from V and 2 bases from J, with 12 bases between. The CDR3 spans 14 residues. Germline V gene sequence: CDR1 MNHEY, CDR2 SMNVEV (reference sequence). CDR3 protein: CASSSDTKPYEQYF. In nucleotides, the CDR3 is TGTGCCAGCAGTTCCGATACGAAGCCCTACGAGCAGTACTTC.

The V call is TRBV18, the J call TRBJ2-7, with 7 bases fitting TRBD2. The CDR3 contains 13 residues. The trim removed 3 bases at V and 3 bases at J, leaving 2 bases unmatched. Per germline, CDR1 KGHSH and CDR2 LQKENI. CDR3 sequence: CASSPGLDYEQYF. The CDR3 bases are TGTGCCAGCTCACCCGGACTAGACTACGAGCAGTACTTC.

The genes are TRBV28 and TRBJ1-1; D gene unclear. Germline V gene sequence: CDR1 MDHEN, CDR2 SYDVKM. This CDR3 comprises 16 residues. The V gene lost 5 bases and the J gene lost 5 bases, with 21 bases spanning the gap. The CDR3 sequence: CASSPDPGLRGTEAFF. The CDR3 coding sequence is TGTGCCAGCAGTCCAGATCCGGGTCTTCGAGGGACTGAAGCTTTCTTT.

The J gene is TRBJ2-3, the V gene TRBV24-1; no clear D. Trimming took 5 bases from V and 1 from J, leaving 6 bases between them. The CDR3 consists of 13 residues. Germline CDR1 is KGHDR and CDR2 is SFDVKD. CDR3 DNA: TGTGCCACCAGTGCGGGTGGCACAGATACGCAGTATTTT. Translating it yields CATSAGGTDTQYF.

The J gene is TRBJ2-7, the V gene TRBV11-2, with 7 bases identical to TRBD1. With 3 bases clipped from V and 3 bases from J, the junction kept 5 bases outside the gene matches. The germline V gene encodes CDR1 SGHAT and CDR2 FQNNGV. The CDR3 loop spans 14 amino acids. CDR3 residues: CASSLNRQGYEQYV. The CDR3 DNA follows: TGTGCCAGCAGCTTGAACCGACAGGGCTACGAGCAGTACGTC.

The genes are TRBV4-1 and TRBJ1-2; D unclear. Between the trimmed V and J ends, which lost 0 bases and 7 bases, there was a span of 12 bases. This CDR3 spans 14 amino acids. CDR1 is MGHRA and CDR2 is YSYEKL in the germline V gene. In DNA form, the CDR3 reads TGCGCCAGCAGCCAAGATAAAGGACTCGGTGGCTACACCTTC. Translated, it gives CASSQDKGLGGYTF.

The chain employs TRBV14 and TRBJ1-1; a weak D match, TRBD1 (5 bases). The CDR3 loop spans 16 amino acids. The germline V and J ends were trimmed by 6 bases and 1 base, with 18 bases remaining between them. CDR1 and CDR2 from the germline V gene are SGHDN and FVKESK. CDR3 nucleotides: TGTGCCAGCAGACCACCTTCCGGGACCCAGAACACTGAAGCTTTCTTT. Translation: CASRPPSGTQNTEAFF.